This paragraph covers one TCR beta chain sequence. Its antigen is undetermined. Antigen-specific CD4+ T cells were first expanded with viral peptide pools by the ViraFEST assay and only then sequenced. Cultured cells yielded isolated CD4+ T cells after approximately nine days. The person had a PCR-confirmed SARS-CoV-2 infection during March to December 2020. It was with approximately 10 IU/ml IL-2 and about 10 ug/ml peptides that around 1.9 million PBMC per well were cultured. On day 3 and again on day 7, half the medium was replaced with IL-2 medium. With V trimmed by 5 bases and J by 4 bases, 6 bases remained unmatched. The CDR3 is made up of 15 amino acids. The V gene's germline CDR1 is SGHTA and CDR2 FQGTGA. These data originate in a study of vaccination effects on CD4 cells after COVID-19. Some clones are missing from TCRdb's copy, which holds only in-frame ones; the method was immunoSEQ multiplex PCR. The repertoire holds about 27,000 clones, roughly two thirds seen once, with roughly 18% in the top ten.

Study-level findings and limits: Vaccine-induced new clones formed most post-vaccine spike-reactive clones in convalescents. Both infection-induced and vaccine-induced clones contracted markedly at late post-vaccination timepoints.

The sequences come from CD4+ T cells from PBMCs cultured with SARS-CoV-2 spike peptides, collected before COVID-19 vaccination. V usage is TRBV7-3 and J usage is TRBJ2-5; 11 nucleotides match TRBD2. The sequence derives from a human donor who had a prior SARS-CoV-2 infection. The CDR3 DNA reads as TGTGCCAGCAGCCGTCTAGCGGGGGGCGGAGAGACCCAGTACTTC. It encodes CASSRLAGGGETQYF.